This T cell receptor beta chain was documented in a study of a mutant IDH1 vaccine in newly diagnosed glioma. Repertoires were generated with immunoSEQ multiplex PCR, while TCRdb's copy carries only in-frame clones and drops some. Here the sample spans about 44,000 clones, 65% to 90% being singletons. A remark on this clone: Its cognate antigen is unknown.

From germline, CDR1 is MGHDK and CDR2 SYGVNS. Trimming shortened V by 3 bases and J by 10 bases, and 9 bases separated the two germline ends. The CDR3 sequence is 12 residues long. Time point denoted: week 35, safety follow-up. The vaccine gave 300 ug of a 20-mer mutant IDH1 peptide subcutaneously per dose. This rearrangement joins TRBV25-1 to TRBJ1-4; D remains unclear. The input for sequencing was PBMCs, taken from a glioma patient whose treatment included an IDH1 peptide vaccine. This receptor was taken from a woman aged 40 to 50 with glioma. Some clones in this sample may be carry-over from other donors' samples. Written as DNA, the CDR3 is TGTGCCAGCAGTGAGTCGGCGGGAAAACTGTTTTTT. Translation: CASSESAGKLFF.